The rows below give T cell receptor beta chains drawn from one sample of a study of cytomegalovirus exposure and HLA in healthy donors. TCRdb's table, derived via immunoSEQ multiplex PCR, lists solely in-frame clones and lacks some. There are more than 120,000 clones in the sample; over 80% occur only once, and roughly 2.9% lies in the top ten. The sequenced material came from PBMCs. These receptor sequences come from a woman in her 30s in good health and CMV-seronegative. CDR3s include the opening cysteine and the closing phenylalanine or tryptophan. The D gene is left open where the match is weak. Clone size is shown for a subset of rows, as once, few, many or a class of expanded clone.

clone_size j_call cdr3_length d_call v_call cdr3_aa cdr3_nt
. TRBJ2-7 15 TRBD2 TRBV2 CASSEAGLAGGGQYF TGTGCCAGCAGTGAAGCGGGTCTAGCGGGGGGGGGCCAGTACTTC
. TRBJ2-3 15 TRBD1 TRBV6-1 CASRGNRGNTDTQYF TGTGCCAGCAGGGGCAACAGGGGGAACACAGATACGCAGTATTTT
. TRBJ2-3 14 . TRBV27 CASSMSRSTDTQYF TGTGCCAGCAGTATGAGTCGTAGCACAGATACGCAGTATTTT
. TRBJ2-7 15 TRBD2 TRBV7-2 CASSSGPGGTYEQYF TGTGCCAGCAGCTCAGGCCCGGGGGGAACCTACGAGCAGTACTTC
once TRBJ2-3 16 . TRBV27 CASSLGDNGNTDTQYF TGTGCCAGCAGTTTAGGCGATAACGGGAACACAGATACGCAGTATTTT
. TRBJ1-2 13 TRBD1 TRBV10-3 CAISEDRGRGYTF TGTGCCATCAGTGAGGACAGGGGTCGTGGCTACACCTTC
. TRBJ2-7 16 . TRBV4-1 CASSQDAGRTQCVQYF TGCGCCAGCAGCCAAGATGCTGGGCGGACTCAGTGTGTGCAGTACTTC
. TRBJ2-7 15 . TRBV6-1 CASSEADSEYYEQYF TGTGCCAGCAGTGAAGCGGACAGCGAGTACTACGAGCAGTACTTC
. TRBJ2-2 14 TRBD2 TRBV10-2 CASRPSGGAGELFF TGCGCCAGCAGGCCTAGCGGGGGGGCCGGGGAGCTGTTTTTT
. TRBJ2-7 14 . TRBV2 CASRQTVTSYEQYF TGTGCCAGCAGGCAGACAGTCACCTCCTACGAGCAGTACTTC
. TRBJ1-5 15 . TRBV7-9 CASSHETRGNQPQHF TGTGCCAGCAGCCATGAAACCAGGGGTAATCAGCCCCAGCATTTT
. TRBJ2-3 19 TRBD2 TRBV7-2 CASSLVALAGGRSTDTQYF TGTGCCAGCAGCTTAGTTGCACTAGCGGGGGGGAGAAGCACAGATACGCAGTATTTT
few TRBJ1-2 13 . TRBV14 CASSPDRIYGYTF TGTGCCAGCAGCCCGGACAGAATTTATGGCTACACCTTC
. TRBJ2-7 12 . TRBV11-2 CASTWMGDEQYF TGTGCCAGCACCTGGATGGGCGACGAGCAGTACTTC
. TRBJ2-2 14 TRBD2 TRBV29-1 CSVWVAGYTGELFF TGCAGCGTTTGGGTAGCGGGGTACACCGGGGAGCTGTTTTTT
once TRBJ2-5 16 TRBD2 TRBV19 CASSTLAGGQRETQYF TGTGCCAGTAGTACTCTAGCGGGGGGCCAAAGAGAGACCCAGTACTTC
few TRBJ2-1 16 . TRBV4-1 CASSQGGVSSYNEQFF TGCGCCAGCAGCCAAGGGGGGGTATCCTCCTACAATGAGCAGTTCTTC
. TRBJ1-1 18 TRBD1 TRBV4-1 CASSQSKWDRGMNTEAFF TGCGCCAGCAGCCAATCGAAATGGGACAGGGGGATGAACACTGAAGCTTTCTTT
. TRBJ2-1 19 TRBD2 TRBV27 CASSFKGTSGFSSYNEQFF TGTGCCAGCAGTTTTAAGGGGACTAGCGGGTTTAGCTCCTACAATGAGCAGTTCTTC
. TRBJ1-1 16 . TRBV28 CASRGVAGPMNTEAFF TGTGCCAGCCGCGGCGTCGCCGGCCCCATGAACACTGAAGCTTTCTTT
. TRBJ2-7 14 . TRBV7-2 CASSQVGGLAEQYF TGTGCCAGCAGCCAGGTGGGGGGTCTGGCCGAGCAGTACTTC
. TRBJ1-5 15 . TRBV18 CASSPRAGVNQPQHF TGTGCCAGCTCACCACGGGCAGGCGTCAATCAGCCCCAGCATTTT
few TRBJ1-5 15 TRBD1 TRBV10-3 CAISGDRGNNQPQHF TGTGCCATCAGTGGGGACAGGGGGAATAATCAGCCCCAGCATTTT
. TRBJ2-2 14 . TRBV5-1 CASSYGQGTGELFF TGCGCCAGCAGCTATGGGCAAGGCACCGGGGAGCTGTTTTTT
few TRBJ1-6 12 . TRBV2 CASSTGNSPLHF TGTGCCAGCAGCACAGGGAATTCACCCCTCCACTTT
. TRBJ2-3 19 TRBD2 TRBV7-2 CASSLSLAGGSFGTDTQYF TGTGCCAGCAGCTTAAGCCTAGCGGGGGGGTCTTTCGGGACAGATACGCAGTATTTT
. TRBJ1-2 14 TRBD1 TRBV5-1 CASSLETGGRSYTF TGCGCCAGCAGCTTGGAGACAGGGGGCAGGAGCTACACCTTC
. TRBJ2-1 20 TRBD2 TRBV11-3 CASSLGLLAGGPSSYNEQFF TGTGCCAGCAGCTTAGGCCTTCTAGCGGGAGGACCCAGCTCCTACAATGAGCAGTTCTTC